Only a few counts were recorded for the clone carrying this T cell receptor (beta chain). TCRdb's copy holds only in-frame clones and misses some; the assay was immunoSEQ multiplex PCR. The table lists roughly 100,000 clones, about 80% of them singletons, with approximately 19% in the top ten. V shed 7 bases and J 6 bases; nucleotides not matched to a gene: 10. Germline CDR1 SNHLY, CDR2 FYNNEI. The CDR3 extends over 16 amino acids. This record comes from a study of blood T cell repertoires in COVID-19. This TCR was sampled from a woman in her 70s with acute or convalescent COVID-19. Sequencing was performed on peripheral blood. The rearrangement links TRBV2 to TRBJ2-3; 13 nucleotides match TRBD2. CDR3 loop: CASTLAGLAGEDTQYF. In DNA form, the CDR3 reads TGTGCCAGCACCCTGGCCGGACTAGCGGGGGAGGATACGCAGTATTTT.